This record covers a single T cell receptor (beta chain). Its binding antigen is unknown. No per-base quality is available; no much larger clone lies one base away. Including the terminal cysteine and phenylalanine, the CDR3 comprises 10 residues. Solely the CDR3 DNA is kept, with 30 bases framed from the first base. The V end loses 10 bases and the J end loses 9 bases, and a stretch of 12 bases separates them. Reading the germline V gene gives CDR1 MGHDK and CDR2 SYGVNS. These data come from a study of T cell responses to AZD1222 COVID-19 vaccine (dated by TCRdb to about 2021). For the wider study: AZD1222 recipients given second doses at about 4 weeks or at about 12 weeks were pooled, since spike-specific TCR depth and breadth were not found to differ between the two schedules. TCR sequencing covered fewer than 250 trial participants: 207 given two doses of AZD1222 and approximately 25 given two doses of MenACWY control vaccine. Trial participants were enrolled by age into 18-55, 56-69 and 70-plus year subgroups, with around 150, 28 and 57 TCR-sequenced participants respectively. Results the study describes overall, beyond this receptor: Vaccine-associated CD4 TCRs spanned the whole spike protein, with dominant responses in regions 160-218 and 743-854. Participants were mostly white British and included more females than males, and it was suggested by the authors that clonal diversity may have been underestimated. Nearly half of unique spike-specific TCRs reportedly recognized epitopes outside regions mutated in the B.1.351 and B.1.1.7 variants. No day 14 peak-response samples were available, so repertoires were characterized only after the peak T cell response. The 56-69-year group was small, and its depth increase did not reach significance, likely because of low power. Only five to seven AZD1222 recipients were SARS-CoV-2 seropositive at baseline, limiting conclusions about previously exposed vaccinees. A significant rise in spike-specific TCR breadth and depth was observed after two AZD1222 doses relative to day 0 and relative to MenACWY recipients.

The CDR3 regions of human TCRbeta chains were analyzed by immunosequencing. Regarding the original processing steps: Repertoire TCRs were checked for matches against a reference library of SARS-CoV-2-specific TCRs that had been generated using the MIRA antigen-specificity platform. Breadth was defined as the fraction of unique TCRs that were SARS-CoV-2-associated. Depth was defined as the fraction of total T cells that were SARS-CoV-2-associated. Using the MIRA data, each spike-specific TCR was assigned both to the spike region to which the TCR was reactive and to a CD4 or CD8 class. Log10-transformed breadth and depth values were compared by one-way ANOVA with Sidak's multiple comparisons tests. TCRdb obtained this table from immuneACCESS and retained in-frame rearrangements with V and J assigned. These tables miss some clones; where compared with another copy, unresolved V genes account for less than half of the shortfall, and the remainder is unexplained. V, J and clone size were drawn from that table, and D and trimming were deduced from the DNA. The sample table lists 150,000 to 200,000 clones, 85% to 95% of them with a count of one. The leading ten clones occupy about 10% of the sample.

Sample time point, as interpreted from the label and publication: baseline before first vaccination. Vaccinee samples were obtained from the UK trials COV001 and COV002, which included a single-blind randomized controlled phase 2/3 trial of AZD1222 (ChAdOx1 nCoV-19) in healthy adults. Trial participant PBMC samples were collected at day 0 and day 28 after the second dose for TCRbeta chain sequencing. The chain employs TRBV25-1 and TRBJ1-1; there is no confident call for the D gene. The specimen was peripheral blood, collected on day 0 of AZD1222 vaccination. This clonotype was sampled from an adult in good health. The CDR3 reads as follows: CAIPESKAFF. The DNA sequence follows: TGTGCCATCCCAGAAAGCAAAGCTTTCTTT.